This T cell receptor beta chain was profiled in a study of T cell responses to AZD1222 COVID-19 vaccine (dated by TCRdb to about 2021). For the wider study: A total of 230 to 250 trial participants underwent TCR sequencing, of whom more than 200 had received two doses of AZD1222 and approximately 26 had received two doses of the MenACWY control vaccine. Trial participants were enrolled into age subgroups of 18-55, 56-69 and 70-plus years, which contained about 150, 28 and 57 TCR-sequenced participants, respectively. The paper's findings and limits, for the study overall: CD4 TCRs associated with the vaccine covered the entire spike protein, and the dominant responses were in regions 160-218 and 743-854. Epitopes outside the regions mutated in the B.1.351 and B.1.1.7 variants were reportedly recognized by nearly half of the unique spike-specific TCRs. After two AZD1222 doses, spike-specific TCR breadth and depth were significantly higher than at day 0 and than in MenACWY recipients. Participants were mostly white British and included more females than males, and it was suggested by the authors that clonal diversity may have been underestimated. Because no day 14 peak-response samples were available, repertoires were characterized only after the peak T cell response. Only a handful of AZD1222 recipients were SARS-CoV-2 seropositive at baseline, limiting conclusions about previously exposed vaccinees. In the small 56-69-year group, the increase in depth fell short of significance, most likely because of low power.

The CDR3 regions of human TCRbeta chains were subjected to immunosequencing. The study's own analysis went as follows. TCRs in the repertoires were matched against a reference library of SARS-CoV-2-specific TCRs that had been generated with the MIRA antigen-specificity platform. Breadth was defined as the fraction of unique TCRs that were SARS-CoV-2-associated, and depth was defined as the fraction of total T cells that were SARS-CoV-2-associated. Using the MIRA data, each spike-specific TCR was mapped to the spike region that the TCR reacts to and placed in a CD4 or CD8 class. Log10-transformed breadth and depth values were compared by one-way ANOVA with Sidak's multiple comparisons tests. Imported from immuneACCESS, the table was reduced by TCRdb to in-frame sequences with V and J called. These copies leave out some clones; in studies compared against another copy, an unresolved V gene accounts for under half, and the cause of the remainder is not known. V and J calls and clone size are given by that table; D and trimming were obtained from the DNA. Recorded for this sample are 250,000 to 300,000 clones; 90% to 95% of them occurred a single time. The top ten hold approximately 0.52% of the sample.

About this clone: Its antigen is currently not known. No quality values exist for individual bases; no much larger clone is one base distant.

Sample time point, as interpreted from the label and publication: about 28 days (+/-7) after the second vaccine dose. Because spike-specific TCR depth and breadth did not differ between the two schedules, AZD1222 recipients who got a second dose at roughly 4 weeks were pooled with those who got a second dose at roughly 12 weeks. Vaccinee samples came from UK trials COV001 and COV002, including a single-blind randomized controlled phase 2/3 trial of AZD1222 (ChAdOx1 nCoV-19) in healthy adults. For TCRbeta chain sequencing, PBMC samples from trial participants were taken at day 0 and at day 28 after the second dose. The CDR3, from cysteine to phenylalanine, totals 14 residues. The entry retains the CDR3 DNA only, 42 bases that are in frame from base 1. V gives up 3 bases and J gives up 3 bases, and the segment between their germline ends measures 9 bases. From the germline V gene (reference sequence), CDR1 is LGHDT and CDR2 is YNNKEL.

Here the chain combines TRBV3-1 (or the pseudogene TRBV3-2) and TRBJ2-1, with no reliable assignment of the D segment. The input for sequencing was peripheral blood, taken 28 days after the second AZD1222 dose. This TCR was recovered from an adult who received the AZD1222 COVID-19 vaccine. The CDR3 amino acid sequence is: CASSHDAIYNEQFF. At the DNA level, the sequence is TGTGCCAGCAGCCATGACGCAATCTACAATGAGCAGTTCTTC.